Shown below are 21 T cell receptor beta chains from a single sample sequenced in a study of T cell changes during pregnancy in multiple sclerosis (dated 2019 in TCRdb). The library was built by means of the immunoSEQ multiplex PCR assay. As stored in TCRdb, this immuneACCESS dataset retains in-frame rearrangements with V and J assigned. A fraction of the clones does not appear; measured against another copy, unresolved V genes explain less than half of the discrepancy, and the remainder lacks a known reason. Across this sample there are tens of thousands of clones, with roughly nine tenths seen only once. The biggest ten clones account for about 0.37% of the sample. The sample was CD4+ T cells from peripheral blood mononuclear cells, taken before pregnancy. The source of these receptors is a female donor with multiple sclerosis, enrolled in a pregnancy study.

DNA for the CDR3: TGTGCCAGCAGCACGGGACTAGCGGGAGGTGTCAATGAGCAGTTCTTC. Translated, it gives CASSTGLAGGVNEQFF. The gene calls are TRBV11-3 and TRBJ2-1; 15 bases fit TRBD2. The CDR3 is 16 amino acids. Germline-derived CDR1 and CDR2 are SGHNT and YENEEA. J gave up 6 bases and V 5 bases, and 5 bases lay outside the gene matches.

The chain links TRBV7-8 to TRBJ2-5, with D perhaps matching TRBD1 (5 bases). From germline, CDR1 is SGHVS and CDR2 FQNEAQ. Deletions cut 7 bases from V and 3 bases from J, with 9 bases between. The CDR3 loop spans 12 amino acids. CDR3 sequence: CASNQGEETQYF. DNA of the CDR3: TGTGCCAGCAATCAGGGTGAAGAGACCCAGTACTTC.

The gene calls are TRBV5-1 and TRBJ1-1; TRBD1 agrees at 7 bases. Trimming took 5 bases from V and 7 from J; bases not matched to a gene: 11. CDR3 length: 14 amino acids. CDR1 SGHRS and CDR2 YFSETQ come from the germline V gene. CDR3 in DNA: TGCGCCAGCAGTTACGACAGGGTAGATGGTGAAGCTTTCTTT. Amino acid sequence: CASSYDRVDGEAFF.

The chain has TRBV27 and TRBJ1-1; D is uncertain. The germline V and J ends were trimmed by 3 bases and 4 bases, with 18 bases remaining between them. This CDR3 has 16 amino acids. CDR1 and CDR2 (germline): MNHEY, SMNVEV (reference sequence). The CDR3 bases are TGTGCCAGCAGTTTGCAATCTGGACGGGGTCGCACTGAAGCTTTCTTT. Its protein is CASSLQSGRGRTEAFF.

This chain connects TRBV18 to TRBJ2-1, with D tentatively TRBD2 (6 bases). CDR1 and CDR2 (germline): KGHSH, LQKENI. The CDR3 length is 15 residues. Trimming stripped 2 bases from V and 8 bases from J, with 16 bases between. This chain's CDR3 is CASSPEGTLGDEQFF. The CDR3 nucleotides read TGTGCCAGCTCACCAGAGGGGACTCTTGGGGATGAGCAGTTCTTC.

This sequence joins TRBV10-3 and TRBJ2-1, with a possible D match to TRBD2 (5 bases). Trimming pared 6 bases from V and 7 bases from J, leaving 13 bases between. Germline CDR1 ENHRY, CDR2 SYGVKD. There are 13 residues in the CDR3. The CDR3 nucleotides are TGTGCCATCAGGGGTAGCTCGGGGAATGAGCAGTTCTTC. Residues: CAIRGSSGNEQFF.

CDR3 DNA sequence: TGTGCCAGCAGCGAACAGAGTAGGACTGAAGCTTTCTTT. Translated, it gives CASSEQSRTEAFF. V gene TRBV7-3 combines with J gene TRBJ1-1; no firm D call. V was trimmed by 5 bases and J by 5 bases, leaving 12 bases between them. The CDR3 has 13 amino acids. Germline V gives CDR1 SGHTA, CDR2 FQGTGA. Full variable domain (outside the CDR3, taken from reference TRBV7-3 and TRBJ1-1): GAGVSQTPSNKVTEKGKYVELRCDPISGHTALYWYRQSLGQGPEFLIYFQGTGAADDSGLPNDRFFAVRPEGSVSTLKIQRTERGDSAVYLCASSEQSRTEAFFGQGTRLTVV.

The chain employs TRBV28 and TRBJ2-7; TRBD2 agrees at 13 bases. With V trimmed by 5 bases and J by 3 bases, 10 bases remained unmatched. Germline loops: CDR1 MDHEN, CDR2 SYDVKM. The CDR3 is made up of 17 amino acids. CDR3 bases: TGTGCCAGCAGTCGGACTAGCGGGAGTGTAACCCTCTACGAGCAGTACTTC. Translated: CASSRTSGSVTLYEQYF.

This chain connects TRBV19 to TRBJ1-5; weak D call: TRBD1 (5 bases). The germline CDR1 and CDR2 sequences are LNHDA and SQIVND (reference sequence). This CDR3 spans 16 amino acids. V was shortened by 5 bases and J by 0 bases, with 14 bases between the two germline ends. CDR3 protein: CASSSPGTFSNQPQHF. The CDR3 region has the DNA TGTGCCAGTAGTTCCCCCGGGACTTTTAGCAATCAGCCCCAGCATTTT.

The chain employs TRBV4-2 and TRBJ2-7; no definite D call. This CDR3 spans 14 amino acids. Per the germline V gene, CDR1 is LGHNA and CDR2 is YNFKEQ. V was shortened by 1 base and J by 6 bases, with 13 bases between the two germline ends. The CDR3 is CASSQGASLPEQYF. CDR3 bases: TGTGCCAGCAGCCAAGGGGCAAGCCTCCCCGAGCAGTACTTC.

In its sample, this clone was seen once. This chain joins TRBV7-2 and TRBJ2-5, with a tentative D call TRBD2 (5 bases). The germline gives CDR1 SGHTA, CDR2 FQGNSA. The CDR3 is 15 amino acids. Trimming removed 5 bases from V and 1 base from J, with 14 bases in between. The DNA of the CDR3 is TGTGCCAGCAGCCCTCTTGGAGGCCTCCAAGAGACCCAGTACTTC. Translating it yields CASSPLGGLQETQYF.

The CDR3 loop is CATSTGTRQPQHF. The CDR3 nucleotides are TGTGCCACCAGCACAGGGACTCGTCAGCCCCAGCATTTT. This sequence joins TRBV15 and TRBJ1-5; D perhaps matches TRBD1 (5 bases). This CDR3 comprises 13 residues. Germline V gene lookup returns CDR1 LNHNV and CDR2 YYDKDF (reference sequence). The ends were cut back, 4 bases at V and 6 bases at J, with 10 bases in the middle.

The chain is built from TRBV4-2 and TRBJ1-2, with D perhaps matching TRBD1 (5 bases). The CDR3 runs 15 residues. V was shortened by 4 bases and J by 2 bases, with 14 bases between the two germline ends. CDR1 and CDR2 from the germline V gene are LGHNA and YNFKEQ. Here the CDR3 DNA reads TGTGCCAGCAGCCCTGCGGGTGGGGGGAACTATGGCTACACCTTC. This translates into CASSPAGGGNYGYTF.

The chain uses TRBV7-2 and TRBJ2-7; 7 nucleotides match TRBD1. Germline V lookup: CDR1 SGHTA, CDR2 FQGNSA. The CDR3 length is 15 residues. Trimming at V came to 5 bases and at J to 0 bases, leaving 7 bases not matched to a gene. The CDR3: CASSVDRDFSYEQYF. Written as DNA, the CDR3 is TGTGCCAGCAGCGTAGACAGGGATTTCTCCTACGAGCAGTACTTC.

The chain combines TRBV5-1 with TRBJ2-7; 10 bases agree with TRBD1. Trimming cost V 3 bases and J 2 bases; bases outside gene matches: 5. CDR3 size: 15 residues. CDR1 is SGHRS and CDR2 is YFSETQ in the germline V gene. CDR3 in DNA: TGCGCCAGCAGCTCCGGGGGACAGGGGACCTACGAGCAGTACTTC. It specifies CASSSGGQGTYEQYF.

In nucleotides, the CDR3 is TGCGCCAGCAGCTTGACGGCGGGAGGTCGGGAGCAGTACTTC. Residues: CASSLTAGGREQYF. The chain combines TRBV5-1 with TRBJ2-7; 8 bases are shared with TRBD2. V lost 1 base to trimming and J lost 7 bases; unmatched junction nucleotides: 7. The V gene's germline CDR1 is SGHRS and CDR2 YFSETQ. CDR3 length: 14 amino acids.

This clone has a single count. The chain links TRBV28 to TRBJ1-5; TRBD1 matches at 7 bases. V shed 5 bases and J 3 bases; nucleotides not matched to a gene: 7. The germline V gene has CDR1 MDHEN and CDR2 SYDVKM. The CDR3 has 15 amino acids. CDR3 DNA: TGTGCCAGCAGTGCCGGCGGGACAGCCAATCAGCCCCAGCATTTT. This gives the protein CASSAGGTANQPQHF.

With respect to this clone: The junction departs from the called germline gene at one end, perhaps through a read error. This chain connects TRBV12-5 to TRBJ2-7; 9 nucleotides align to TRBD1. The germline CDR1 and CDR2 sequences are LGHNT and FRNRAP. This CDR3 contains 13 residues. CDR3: CASGLIGTGRSKF. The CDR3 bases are TGTGCTAGTGGCCTCATCGGGACAGGGAGGTCCAAATTC.

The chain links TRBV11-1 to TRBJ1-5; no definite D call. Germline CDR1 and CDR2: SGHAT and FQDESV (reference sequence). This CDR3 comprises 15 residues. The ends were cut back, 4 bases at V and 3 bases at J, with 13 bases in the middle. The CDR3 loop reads CASSSSPGPNQPQHF. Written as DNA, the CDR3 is TGTGCCAGCAGCTCGAGCCCAGGTCCCAATCAGCCCCAGCATTTT.

In DNA, the CDR3 is TGTGCCAGCAGCCCTCGGGGAGGGTTGGGCACTGAAGCTTTCTTT. Translation: CASSPRGGLGTEAFF. This chain joins TRBV5-5 and TRBJ1-1, with D uncertain. Germline values: CDR1 SGHKS, CDR2 YYEKEE (reference sequence). Between the trimmed V and J ends, which lost 4 bases and 4 bases, there was a span of 17 bases. CDR3 length: 15 residues.

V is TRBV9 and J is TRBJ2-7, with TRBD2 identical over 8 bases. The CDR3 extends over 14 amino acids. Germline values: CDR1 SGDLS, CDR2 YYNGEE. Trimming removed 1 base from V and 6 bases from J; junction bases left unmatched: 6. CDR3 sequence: CASSVSAGVREQYF. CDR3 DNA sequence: TGTGCCAGCAGCGTATCAGCGGGAGTGCGCGAGCAGTACTTC.